The 5 T cell receptor beta chains presented below share a single source sample, sequenced in a study of PD-L1 blockade in urothelial cancer. Using immunoSEQ multiplex PCR, the repertoire was profiled, and TCRdb retains in-frame clones only, with some absent. The sample yields around 57,000 clones, 70% to 90% seen once. Time point indicated: pretreatment peripheral blood. The specimen comprised PBMCs, sampled around atezolizumab (anti-PD-L1) treatment. Source of these receptors: a man in his sixties or seventies with urothelial cancer.

This sequence joins TRBV6-6 and TRBJ2-3, with a possible D match to TRBD2 (6 bases). This CDR3 has 15 residues. Deletions cut 7 bases from V and 0 bases from J, with 14 bases between. CDR1 is MNHNY and CDR2 is SVGAGI in the germline V gene (reference sequence). CDR3 loop: CASTKGLSSTDTQYF. For the CDR3, the DNA is TGTGCCAGCACCAAGGGACTCTCTAGCACAGATACGCAGTATTTT.

This chain joins TRBV6-5 and TRBJ1-3; no firm D call. Germline loops: CDR1 MNHEY, CDR2 SVGAGI. Between the trimmed V and J ends, which lost 8 bases and 1 base, there was a span of 15 bases. The CDR3 covers 15 residues. The CDR3 is CASSVGVPSGNTIYF. DNA for the CDR3: TGTGCCAGCTCAGTGGGCGTCCCTTCTGGAAACACCATATATTTT.

The chain carries TRBV18 and TRBJ1-1; D call uncertain. This CDR3 has 16 amino acids. Trimming removed 1 base at V and 5 bases at J, with 17 bases between. CDR1 KGHSH and CDR2 LQKENI come from the germline V gene. The CDR3 is CASSPQGAMSRTEAFF. CDR3 DNA sequence: TGTGCCAGCTCACCACAGGGAGCGATGTCGCGAACTGAAGCTTTCTTT.

The V call is TRBV5-1, the J call TRBJ2-1; TRBD2 agrees at 9 bases. In germline, CDR1 is SGHRS, CDR2 YFSETQ. V dropped 4 bases and J dropped 0; count of bases not matched to a gene: 2. The CDR3 covers 15 residues. Written as DNA, the CDR3 is TGCGCCAGCAGCAATAGCGGGAGCTCCTACAATGAGCAGTTCTTC. Translating gives CASSNSGSSYNEQFF. Together with reference TRBV5-1 and TRBJ2-1, the CDR3 gives the full variable domain: KAGVTQTPRYLIKTRGQQVTLSCSPISGHRSVSWYQQTPGQGLQFLFEYFSETQRNKGNFPGRFSGRQFSNSRSEMNVSTLELGDSALYLCASSNSGSSYNEQFFGPGTRLTVL.

The rearrangement uses TRBV4-3 and TRBJ2-5; no reliable D call. This CDR3 spans 14 amino acids. Trimming left V 4 bases short and J 0 bases short, with 9 bases between. Germline V CDR1 and CDR2: LGHNA, YSLEER. The DNA for the CDR3 is TGCGCCAGCAGCCCTCTACGGGACCAAGAGACCCAGTACTTC. Protein product: CASSPLRDQETQYF.